This T cell receptor (beta chain) was documented in a study of identifying expanded T cells in peripheral blood. Some clones are missing from TCRdb's copy, which holds only in-frame ones; the method was immunoSEQ multiplex PCR. The sample contains about 78,000 clones, approximately 85% of which appear only once. Regarding this clone: The antigen is unknown.

General study results and limits: Roughly two-week clone count variance significantly increased as total template count grew.

During the collection period, no donor immune events like infections were recorded. The CDR3 has 15 residues. Germline loops: CDR1 SGHTA, CDR2 FQGNSA. The trim removed 7 bases at V and 3 bases at J, leaving 9 bases unmatched. This chain uses TRBV7-2 with TRBJ2-3, with 8 bases lining up with TRBD1. This receptor was identified in a person between 18 and 69 years old in good health. The sequenced material came from blood. The CDR3 region is CASTLPGQVTDTQYF. DNA of the CDR3: TGTGCCAGCACACTTCCGGGACAGGTAACAGATACGCAGTATTTT.